This TCR beta chain was sequenced during a study of T cell responses to AZD1222 COVID-19 vaccine. Overall study findings and caveats: Unmutated regions of variants are reportedly targeted by nearly half of spike-specific TCRs. At baseline, just five to seven AZD1222 recipients tested seropositive.

TCRdb's copy holds only in-frame clones and misses some; the assay was immunoSEQ multiplex PCR. The sample contains 130,000 or so clones, around 85% of which appear only once. Only a few counts were recorded for this clone. Its antigen is currently unknown. CDR3 length: 14 residues. The V and J ends lost 2 bases and 6 bases respectively, with 13 bases between them. The germline gives CDR1 MNHNY, CDR2 SVGAGI (reference sequence). This TCR came from an adult in good health. The rearrangement links TRBV6-6 to TRBJ1-1, with D tentatively TRBD1 (5 bases). The sequences come from peripheral blood, collected on day 0 of AZD1222 vaccination. The CDR3 DNA follows: TGTGCCAGCAGTTACCGGGGACTTGGCGCTGAAGCTTTCTTT. Translated, it gives CASSYRGLGAEAFF.